The following is a TCR beta chain sequence with its context. The data are from a study of blood T cell repertoires in COVID-19. On the study more broadly: Samples came from the United States, Italy and Spain, spanning acute and convalescent COVID-19. T cells, B-cell-depleted T cells, or PBMCs provided the cDNA or gDNA that served as material.

As handled by the study authors: Cell counts per sample came from amplifying reference gene primers. TCRdb's table, derived via immunoSEQ multiplex PCR, lists solely in-frame clones and lacks some. That table furnishes V, J and clone size, whereas the DNA furnished D and trimming. The sample has about 50,000 clones, roughly 84% seen once. Germline V lookup: CDR1 SEHNR, CDR2 FQNEAQ (reference sequence). The CDR3 loop spans 15 amino acids. After removal of 4 bases from V and 0 bases from J, the junction contained 3 bases not matched to a gene. This receptor was taken from a woman aged 55-69 years with acute or convalescent COVID-19. V gene TRBV7-9 combines with J gene TRBJ2-1, with 7 nucleotides matching TRBD2. The specimen was peripheral blood. This CDR3 reads CASSWEGSSYNEQFF. DNA for the CDR3: TGTGCCAGCAGCTGGGAGGGGAGCTCCTACAATGAGCAGTTCTTC.